This TCR beta chain derives from a study of T cells after yellow fever vaccination. Study results and caveats: Clonotypes found in both CD4 and CD8 compartments made up a small share.

CDR3 size: 15 residues. The germline CDR1 and CDR2 sequences are SQVTM and ANQGSEA. The V and J ends lost 1 base and 5 bases respectively, with 16 bases between them. TCRdb recomputed calls from the 5' RACE reads with MiXCR, one row per CDR3 protein. The repertoire holds some 240,000 distinct CDR3 sequences, with 5.2% as singletons. A note on this clonotype: Its antigen remains unknown.

The sample was CD4+ T cells sorted from PBMCs, taken on the day of the yellow fever booster vaccination. This chain links TRBV29-1 with TRBJ2-3; D remains ambiguous. This clonotype was sampled from a man between 18 and 35 years old who received the YFV17D yellow fever vaccine. The CDR3 here is CSVEGLGSGGDTQYF. The CDR3 nucleotides read TGCAGCGTTGAAGGCTTGGGCTCTGGCGGAGATACGCAGTATTTT.